This entry lists 2 T cell receptor beta chains sequenced from one sample in a study of memory CD4+ T cells and cytomegalovirus serostatus. The method was immunoSEQ multiplex PCR; TCRdb's version includes in-frame clones alone and lacks a portion of them. The table lists tens of thousands of clones, less than 80% of them singletons. Single viable CD3+CD4+CD8-CD45RO+ cells were sorted as the memory CD4+ T cells. Material for sequencing was memory CD4+ T cells from blood. The receptor source for this set is an adult in good health and CMV-seronegative.

J is TRBJ1-5 and V is TRBV27, with 9 bases identical to TRBD1. Germline CDR1 MNHEY, CDR2 SMNVEV (reference sequence). The J segment lost 7 bases and the V segment lost 5 bases, leaving 3 bases of the junction unmatched. CDR3 length: 13 amino acids. CDR3: CASSTGGSQPQHF. CDR3 in DNA: TGTGCCAGCAGTACAGGGGGCAGCCAGCCCCAGCATTTT.

This clone was picked up one time. The chain combines TRBV5-1 with TRBJ2-7; 9 nucleotides match TRBD2. This CDR3 comprises 15 residues. Germline values: CDR1 SGHRS, CDR2 YFSETQ. V was clipped by 4 bases and J by 3 bases; unmatched bases: 8. This CDR3 is CASSDEQAGGYEQYF. CDR3 in DNA: TGCGCCAGCAGCGACGAACAAGCGGGAGGCTACGAGCAGTACTTC.